This T cell receptor (beta chain) was documented in a study of blood T cell repertoires in COVID-19. At the level of the study: The United States, Italy and Spain supplied acute and convalescent COVID-19 samples. Sources were T cells, B-cell-depleted T cells, or PBMCs; the material itself was cDNA or gDNA.

Participants spanned ages roughly 18 to 90 years and resided in roughly 22 US areas. This CDR3 region has 14 residues. The germline V and J ends were trimmed by 3 bases and 5 bases, with 13 bases remaining between them. Per the germline V gene, CDR1 is LNHDA and CDR2 is SQIVND (reference sequence). Under the authors' procedure: Estimates of nucleated cell counts were drawn from the amplification of reference gene primers. Profiled with immunoSEQ multiplex PCR; TCRdb holds only in-frame clones, not every one. That table is the source of V, J and clone size, and D and trimming were worked out from the DNA. The data show some 300,000 clones, 89% seen once.

The specimen sequenced was PBMCs or T cells enriched from blood (not recorded which). The chain combines TRBV19 with TRBJ2-5; no reliable D call. This clonotype originated in a woman aged 45-65 years who had been exposed to COVID-19. The DNA of the CDR3 is TGTGCCAGTAGTATGGCAACACGATGGGAGACCCAGTACTTC. Translating gives CASSMATRWETQYF.